The rows below give T cell receptor beta chains drawn from one sample of a study of radiotherapy plus CTLA-4 blockade in lung cancer. Some clones are missing from TCRdb's copy, which holds only in-frame ones; the method was immunoSEQ multiplex PCR. The sample holds around 82,000 clones, 60% to 85% seen once. The sequencing here drew on peripheral blood, taken from a patient treated with radiotherapy plus ipilimumab. These receptors were taken from a human donor with non-small cell lung cancer whose response to radiotherapy plus ipilimumab could not be evaluated. Some clones in this sample may be carry-over from other donors' samples. Each CDR3 is given without its conserved first and last residue. A row's size may be missing; if present it is once, few, many or a size class.

TRBV6-5	TRBJ1-1	.	ASSEGVVNTEAF
TRBV27	TRBJ1-2	few	ASRTGGNYGYT
TRBV5-1	TRBJ2-3	once	ASRPSGGPSTDTQY
TRBV2	TRBJ1-4	.	ASSSSGTGLEKLF
TRBV28	TRBJ2-5	.	ASSGGTQY
TRBV7-9	TRBJ2-3	.	ASSRGAGGTDTQY
TRBV7-8	TRBJ1-1	.	ASSLFGTVFAEAF
TRBV18	TRBJ2-3	once	ASSPPGLAGGPDGDTQY
TRBV19	TRBJ1-5	.	ASQKGESNQPQH
TRBV7-6	TRBJ1-1	few	ASSFGVSRGKYTEAF
TRBV2	TRBJ1-1	few	ASTLNPNTEAF
TRBV7-3	TRBJ1-3	.	ASSTGPSGNTIY
TRBV5-6	TRBJ2-5	few	ASSLREIAGLLETQY
TRBV25-1	TRBJ2-7	.	ASGRVYEQY
TRBV18	TRBJ2-3	once	ASSPRNWGASDTQY
TRBV18	TRBJ1-2	.	ASSPPSLYGYT
TRBV28	TRBJ2-3	.	AAAGGLRDTQY
TRBV5-1	TRBJ2-1	.	ASSLGGATYNYNEQF
TRBV9	TRBJ1-2	.	ASSADRDFYGYT
TRBV19	TRBJ2-3	.	ASSRWSLAGIDTQY
TRBV28	TRBJ2-6	.	ASSLIVEGANVLT
TRBV15	TRBJ2-5	.	ATSRLGGETQY
TRBV10-2	TRBJ2-5	.	ASARGTGETQY
TRBV15	TRBJ1-2	.	ATSRDRGTYPNYGYT
TRBV19	TRBJ1-2	.	ASSIRDRGGYGYT
TRBV25-1	TRBJ2-7	.	ASSEYKGGGDEQY
TRBV11-2	TRBJ1-2	.	ASSLGQGGSYGYT
TRBV5-1	TRBJ1-2	.	ASTQTGGNYGYT
TRBV4-2	TRBJ2-7	few	ASSQDTWDRGYEQY
TRBV9	TRBJ2-3	once	ASSEPTDTQY
TRBV2	TRBJ1-4	few	ASSEALRGTNEKLF
TRBV18	TRBJ1-1	few	ASSLSDRLANTEAF
TRBV7-8	TRBJ2-7	.	ASSTSGFYEQY
TRBV18	.	.	ASSPRDSFSYEQY
TRBV6-6	TRBJ1-2	.	ASSRIAVGGYT
TRBV19	TRBJ1-2	.	ASSFPGEGNYGYT
TRBV7-9	TRBJ2-1	.	ASAGTGVYNEQF
TRBV7-9	TRBJ2-7	few	ASSSSSYEQY
TRBV18	TRBJ2-7	once	ASSEGGGYEQY
TRBV5-8	TRBJ1-4	.	ASSKDSPTNEKLF
TRBV20-1	TRBJ1-2	.	SAQRVYGYT
TRBV6-1	TRBJ1-2	.	ASRVRAYGYT
TRBV7-2	TRBJ2-3	.	ASRLAGGPDTQY
TRBV15	TRBJ1-2	.	ATSRDGFDRVNYGYT
TRBV5-4	TRBJ2-7	.	ASSPWWSSGGANEQY
TRBV28	TRBJ1-5	.	ASSFLLQGVQPQH
TRBV19	TRBJ2-2	.	ASMRLAGTGELF
TRBV7-6	TRBJ2-7	.	ASSLSGTGSYEQY
TRBV5-1	.	.	ASSLSGTGPSYEQY
TRBV4-1	TRBJ2-7	.	ASSQGPQVVYEQY
TRBV19	TRBJ1-1	.	ASRRDSIHTEAF
TRBV7-9	TRBJ2-1	.	ASSSFRGGVSNEQF
TRBV6-1	TRBJ2-7	once	ASSLRSRSEQY
TRBV7-2	TRBJ1-6	few	ASSFRTVYNSPLH
TRBV7-9	TRBJ1-4	.	ASSPVMSLAPGEKLF
TRBV5-1	TRBJ1-1	.	ASSLGPTGVNTEAF